This passage covers 28 T cell receptor beta chains from one sample sequenced in a study of shared clonotypes between healthy human individuals. The method was immunoSEQ multiplex PCR; TCRdb's version includes in-frame clones alone and lacks a portion of them. The table records some 2,100,000 clones, approximately 95% of them present only once. The sequenced sample consisted of naive CD4+ T cells sorted from blood. Subset defined: CD45RA+ positively selected. These receptors were collected from a man aged 18 to 35 in good health.

The rearrangement uses TRBV7-2 and TRBJ2-5; 7 bases fit TRBD2. Germline assignment: CDR1 SGHTA and CDR2 FQGNSA. This CDR3 contains 15 residues. J gave up 5 bases and V 3 bases, and 9 bases lay outside the gene matches. CDR3 nucleotides: TGTGCCAGCAGCTTGGGCTCGGGAGGTCAGGAGACCCAGTACTTC. The encoded protein is CASSLGSGGQETQYF.

Of note for this clone: The same CDR3 is also encoded by other DNA sequences in this sample. The rearrangement links TRBV2 to TRBJ2-5; 9 bases are a match to TRBD1. CDR3 length: 15 residues. The V and J ends lost 1 base and 2 bases, in that order; junction bases with no gene match: 2. Germline V gene data show CDR1 as SNHLY and CDR2 as FYNNEI. The CDR3 nucleotides read TGTGCCAGCAGTGAAGGGACAGGGGTACAAGAGACCCAGTACTTC. Encoded protein: CASSEGTGVQETQYF. Together with reference TRBV2 and TRBJ2-5, the CDR3 gives the full variable domain: EPEVTQTPSHQVTQMGQEVILRCVPISNHLYFYWYRQILGQKVEFLVSFYNNEISEKSEIFDDQFSVERPDGSNFTLKIRSTKLEDSAMYFCASSEGTGVQETQYFGPGTRLLVL.

This sequence joins TRBV10-3 and TRBJ2-7; TRBD1 matches at 8 bases. This CDR3 is built from 13 residues. With 6 bases clipped from V and 3 bases from J, the junction kept 4 bases outside the gene matches. Germline V lookup: CDR1 ENHRY, CDR2 SYGVKD. The CDR3 spells CAISEQGVYEQYF. The CDR3 DNA reads as TGTGCCATCAGCGAACAGGGGGTCTACGAGCAGTACTTC.

The chain uses TRBV28 and TRBJ2-1; D perhaps matches TRBD2 (6 bases). V lost 5 bases to trimming and J lost 1 base, with 15 bases between them. Germline CDR1 and CDR2: MDHEN and SYDVKM. The CDR3 loop spans 16 amino acids. The CDR3 region is CASSQPGLGSYNEQFF. The CDR3 nucleotides read TGTGCCAGCAGTCAACCGGGACTTGGGTCCTACAATGAGCAGTTCTTC.

The chain combines TRBV11-2 with TRBJ2-7; 10 bases fit TRBD1. The CDR3 is 15 residues long. With 5 bases clipped from V and 5 bases from J, the junction kept 9 bases outside the gene matches. Germline values: CDR1 SGHAT, CDR2 FQNNGV. As DNA, the CDR3 is TGTGCCAGCAGCCACATAGGGGACAGGGGCGACGAGCAGTACTTC. This sequence encodes CASSHIGDRGDEQYF.

The chain carries TRBV27 and TRBJ1-6; 7 nucleotides align to TRBD1. CDR1 and CDR2 (germline): MNHEY, SMNVEV (reference sequence). The V gene end was trimmed by 5 bases and the J gene end by 7 bases; junction bases not matched to a gene: 11. The CDR3 has 16 residues. The CDR3 sequence is CASSPIRAGGNSPLHF. CDR3 in DNA: TGTGCCAGCAGTCCCATTCGGGCAGGGGGAAATTCACCCCTCCACTTT.

The chain combines TRBV7-9 with TRBJ2-7, with 9 bases identical to TRBD2. CDR3 length equals 14 residues. The junction had 9 bases not matched to a gene; V was cut back by 5 bases and J by 7 bases. The germline gives CDR1 SEHNR, CDR2 FQNEAQ (reference sequence). The CDR3 sequence: CASSIGLAWEEQYF. The CDR3 coding sequence is TGTGCCAGCAGCATAGGACTAGCGTGGGAGGAGCAGTACTTC.

This chain connects TRBV5-4 to TRBJ1-2; TRBD1 matches 9 bases. Losses at the gene ends were 4 bases for V and 4 bases for J; bases not matched to a gene: 5. The V gene's germline CDR1 is SGHNT and CDR2 YYREEE (reference sequence). The CDR3 has 14 amino acids. CDR3 nucleotide sequence: TGTGCCAGCAGCCGGGACAGGGCAAGCTATGGCTACACCTTC. It is translated as CASSRDRASYGYTF.

As DNA, the CDR3 is TGTGCCAGCAGTTCCCCTCGCCGGGACAGCAACTATGGCTACACCTTC. Protein product: CASSSPRRDSNYGYTF. The chain has TRBV6-5 and TRBJ1-2; 7 nucleotides align to TRBD1. The trim removed 4 bases at V and 2 bases at J, leaving 10 bases unmatched. CDR3 size: 16 residues. The V gene's germline CDR1 is MNHEY and CDR2 SVGAGI.

The V gene is TRBV15, the J gene TRBJ1-6; the match to TRBD1 covers 7 bases. Trimming removed 5 bases from V and 7 bases from J; junction bases left unmatched: 17. Germline-derived CDR1 and CDR2 are LNHNV and YYDKDF (reference sequence). The length of the CDR3 is 18 residues. CDR3 protein: CATSLSLLNRGTNSPLHF. The CDR3 DNA reads as TGTGCCACCAGCCTATCGTTATTAAACAGGGGCACAAATTCACCCCTCCACTTT.

A remark on this clone: Other nucleotide sequences from this sample produce the same CDR3. The CDR3 here is CASSIGTGTEAFF. The CDR3 DNA reads as TGTGCCAGTAGTATAGGAACGGGCACTGAAGCTTTCTTT. This chain joins TRBV19 and TRBJ1-1; D uncertain. CDR3 length: 13 amino acids. Trimming stripped 1 base from V and 4 bases from J, with 7 bases between. CDR1 LNHDA and CDR2 SQIVND come from the germline V gene (reference sequence). Together with reference TRBV19 and TRBJ1-1, the CDR3 gives the full variable domain: DGGITQSPKYLFRKEGQNVTLSCEQNLNHDAMYWYRQDPGQGLRLIYYSQIVNDFQKGDIAEGYSVSREKKESFPLTVTSAQKNPTAFYLCASSIGTGTEAFFGQGTRLTVV.

This chain joins TRBV18 and TRBJ1-1, with D unresolved. CDR1 and CDR2 from the germline V gene are KGHSH and LQKENI. The CDR3 is 16 residues long. The ends were cut back, 4 bases at V and 2 bases at J, with 17 bases in the middle. Written as DNA, the CDR3 is TGTGCCAGCTCACTAACTGGAGGACCGCTTAACACTGAAGCTTTCTTT. Translation gives CASSLTGGPLNTEAFF.

A remark on this clone: The sample holds other DNA sequences that translate to the same CDR3. V and J are TRBV6-6 and TRBJ1-5; possibly TRBD1 for D (5 bases). V was trimmed by 5 bases and J by 3 bases, leaving 11 bases between them. Germline CDR1 MNHNY, CDR2 SVGAGI (reference sequence). The CDR3 has 14 amino acids. The CDR3 here is CASSGQGLNQPQHF. The CDR3 nucleotides are TGTGCCAGCAGTGGGCAGGGCCTCAATCAGCCCCAGCATTTT.

This clone was seen once. The chain couples TRBV19 to TRBJ1-1; the match to TRBD1 covers 7 bases. Germline V CDR1 and CDR2: LNHDA, SQIVND (reference sequence). This CDR3 has 16 amino acids. V shed 3 bases and J 1 base; nucleotides not matched to a gene: 8. CDR3 loop: CASSMEGGQRNTEAFF. CDR3 DNA sequence: TGTGCCAGTAGTATGGAAGGGGGCCAAAGGAACACTGAAGCTTTCTTT.

The chain combines TRBV4-1 with TRBJ1-5; TRBD1 matches 9 bases. Unmatched junction bases numbered 4, after V lost 4 bases and J lost 0 bases. This CDR3 comprises 16 residues. Per germline, CDR1 MGHRA and CDR2 YSYEKL. The DNA of the CDR3 is TGCGCCAGCAGCCCCCGGACAGGGGTTAGCAATCAGCCCCAGCATTTT. It is translated as CASSPRTGVSNQPQHF.

This sequence joins TRBV6-5 and TRBJ2-3; no definite D call. The CDR3 length is 13 residues. From germline, CDR1 is MNHEY and CDR2 SVGAGI. V was shortened by 3 bases and J by 5 bases, with 9 bases between the two germline ends. This chain's CDR3 is CASSYQEKDTQYF. As DNA, the CDR3 is TGTGCCAGCAGTTATCAGGAGAAAGATACGCAGTATTTT.

V and J are TRBV4-1 and TRBJ1-1; D is ambiguous. Trimming shortened V by 1 base and J by 6 bases, and 9 bases separated the two germline ends. The CDR3 runs to 13 residues. CDR1 and CDR2 from the germline V gene are MGHRA and YSYEKL. The CDR3 DNA reads TGCGCCAGCAGCCAAGTGAGAGGGTCTGAAGCTTTCTTT. Its translation is CASSQVRGSEAFF.

J is TRBJ1-5 and V is TRBV6-1; perhaps TRBD1 as D (6 bases). Looked up from germline, CDR1 is MNHNS and CDR2 is SASEGT. The CDR3 is made up of 16 amino acids. Trimming cost V 2 bases and J 2 bases, with 13 bases left between them. The CDR3 DNA reads as TGTGCCAGCAGTGAACCGGGGGGCCTTGGCAATCAGCCCCAGCATTTT. It codes for CASSEPGGLGNQPQHF.

This clone was seen only a few times. This rearrangement joins TRBV7-2 to TRBJ1-5; no clear D gene. V was pared by 5 bases and J by 4 bases, with 12 bases between. Germline CDR1 and CDR2: SGHTA and FQGNSA. There are 14 residues in the CDR3. The CDR3 protein is CASSAPQANQPQHF. CDR3 nucleotides: TGTGCCAGCAGCGCACCCCAGGCAAATCAGCCCCAGCATTTT.

The V call is TRBV7-2, the J call TRBJ2-5; D gene unclear. Germline CDR1 is SGHTA and CDR2 is FQGNSA. This CDR3 contains 13 residues. Trimming removed 4 bases at V and 5 bases at J, with 11 bases between. CDR3: CASSWAEAETQYF. CDR3 in DNA: TGTGCCAGCAGCTGGGCTGAAGCGGAGACCCAGTACTTC.

The rearrangement joins TRBV28 to TRBJ1-2; 7 nucleotides align to TRBD1. CDR1 is MDHEN and CDR2 is SYDVKM in the germline V gene. This CDR3 spans 13 amino acids. Unmatched junction bases numbered 4, after V lost 5 bases and J lost 4 bases. CDR3 bases: TGTGCCAGCAGTAGGGGACAGATCTATGGCTACACCTTC. This gives the protein CASSRGQIYGYTF.

V is TRBV19 and J is TRBJ2-3, with a possible D match to TRBD1 (5 bases). V was clipped by 4 bases and J by 2 bases, with 19 bases between them. The CDR3 runs to 17 residues. CDR1 and CDR2 (germline): LNHDA, SQIVND (reference sequence). CDR3 in DNA: TGTGCCAGTAGTAAAGGCCCCCGCAGGGATATCACAGATACGCAGTATTTT. This codes for CASSKGPRRDITDTQYF.

This chain links TRBV27 with TRBJ2-5; a possible D gene is TRBD2 (6 bases). The CDR3 is 13 residues long. From germline, CDR1 is MNHEY and CDR2 SMNVEV (reference sequence). V gave up 7 bases and J gave up 3 bases, with 12 bases separating them. CDR3 in DNA: TGTGCCAGCACCCCTTGGGGGGAAGAGACCCAGTACTTC. Its translation: CASTPWGEETQYF.

This clone has just one count. This sequence joins TRBV19 and TRBJ1-1, with 9 bases fitting TRBD1. Germline V gene lookup returns CDR1 LNHDA and CDR2 SQIVND (reference sequence). This CDR3 is 16 amino acids long. Losses at the gene ends were 4 bases for V and 5 bases for J; bases not matched to a gene: 11. CDR3 sequence (DNA): TGTGCCAGTAGTAGGGACAGGGCGTCTCCGCGGACTGAAGCTTTCTTT. Protein product: CASSRDRASPRTEAFF.

V gene TRBV7-8 combines with J gene TRBJ2-7, with D possibly TRBD1 on 6 matching bases. The ends were cut back, 5 bases at V and 3 bases at J, with 14 bases in the middle. The CDR3 length is 14 residues. Germline lookup yields CDR1 SGHVS and CDR2 FQNEAQ. In DNA, the CDR3 is TGTGCCAGCAGCCCAGCAGGGGATCTCTACGAGCAGTACTTC. Its translation is CASSPAGDLYEQYF.

Worth noting for this clone: The sample holds other DNA sequences that translate to the same CDR3. J is TRBJ2-1 and V is TRBV27, with 8 bases matching TRBD2. In germline, CDR1 is MNHEY, CDR2 SMNVEV (reference sequence). V was pared by 3 bases and J by 4 bases, with 2 bases of the junction left unmatched. The length of the CDR3 is 14 residues. The chain's CDR3 is CASSFLAGYNEQFF. The CDR3 DNA reads TGTGCCAGCAGTTTCTTAGCGGGGTACAATGAGCAGTTCTTC.

This clone was seen only once. Other DNA variants within this sample encode the same CDR3. The V and J genes are TRBV5-1 and TRBJ1-1, with a tentative D call TRBD1 (5 bases). Trimming took 4 bases from V and 1 from J, leaving 14 bases between them. CDR1 is SGHRS, CDR2 YFSETQ, per germline. The CDR3 has 15 residues. The CDR3 loop is CASSPGTGGNTEAFF. DNA of the CDR3: TGCGCCAGCAGCCCCGGGACGGGTGGGAACACTGAAGCTTTCTTT.

The V and J genes are TRBV30 and TRBJ2-6; no clear D. Germline CDR1 reads GTSNPN; CDR2 reads SVGIG (reference sequence). Trimming removed 2 bases at V and 2 bases at J, with 7 bases between. The CDR3 has 14 residues. The CDR3 region is CAWSPSPGANVLTF. CDR3 DNA sequence: TGTGCCTGGAGTCCGAGTCCTGGGGCCAACGTCCTGACTTTC.